A single sample gave rise to the 29 T cell receptor beta chains below, sequenced in a study of naive and memory T cell subsets. Two oligonucleotides, mixed equimolar, formed the beta constant-region primer covering TRBC1 and TRBC2. The ligated cDNA underwent four PCR rounds using SP2 and nested alpha and beta constant-region primers. TCRdb reprocessed the UMI-ligation and nested PCR reads via MiXCR and lists one record per CDR3 protein. This repertoire shows over 100,000 distinct CDR3 sequences, 36% found once; its top ten account for roughly 0.86%. Specimen: central memory CD4+ T cells from blood. These TCRs come from a human donor in good health.

V and J are TRBV29-1 and TRBJ2-1, with D possibly matching TRBD2 (5 bases). V was trimmed by 5 bases and J by 2 bases, leaving 10 bases between them. This CDR3 is 13 amino acids long. Germline CDR1 and CDR2: SQVTM and ANQGSEA. CDR3 in amino acids: CSVFTSAYNEQFF. The CDR3 nucleotides are TGCAGCGTTTTTACTAGTGCCTACAATGAGCAGTTCTTC.

V is TRBV7-9 and J is TRBJ2-1; TRBD2 is a possible D gene (6 bases). The CDR3 contains 15 residues. Trimming removed 6 bases at V and 7 bases at J, with 19 bases between. The V gene's germline CDR1 is SEHNR and CDR2 FQNEAQ (reference sequence). The CDR3 protein is CASRPPGLIANEQFF. Here the CDR3 DNA reads TGTGCCAGCAGGCCACCGGGACTTATAGCGAATGAGCAGTTCTTC.

The chain employs TRBV7-2 and TRBJ2-3, with D unresolved. This CDR3 has 14 residues. Germline V gene lookup returns CDR1 SGHTA and CDR2 FQGNSA. The V end lost 5 bases, the J end lost 6 bases, and 15 bases lay between the germline ends. The CDR3 DNA is TGTGCCAGCAGCCCCGCCCTGATGTCCGATACGCAGTATTTT. Protein sequence: CASSPALMSDTQYF.

At least ten counts were recorded for this clonotype. The chain is built from TRBV12-3 or TRBV12-4 and TRBJ2-2; 7 bases are shared with TRBD1. CDR3 length: 16 amino acids. The V segment lost 5 bases and the J segment 3 bases; nucleotides outside the gene matches: 9. CDR3 residues: CASSPRTGGDTGELFF. CDR3 bases: TGTGCCAGCAGTCCAAGGACAGGAGGAGACACCGGGGAGCTGTTTTTT.

V is TRBV7-8 and J is TRBJ1-3; the match to TRBD1 covers 9 bases. The V segment lost 3 bases and the J segment 1 base; nucleotides outside the gene matches: 7. Per the germline V gene, CDR1 is SGHVS and CDR2 is FQNEAQ. The CDR3 spans 17 residues. CDR3: CASSFGTGPSSGNTIYF. Here the CDR3 DNA reads TGTGCCAGCAGCTTTGGGACAGGGCCAAGTTCTGGAAACACCATATATTTT.

This clonotype has at least ten counts. The V call is TRBV7-2, the J call TRBJ1-1; 7 bases align to TRBD1. V was pared by 6 bases and J by 4 bases, with 8 bases of the junction left unmatched. Germline V gives CDR1 SGHTA, CDR2 FQGNSA. This CDR3 spans 14 amino acids. The CDR3 coding sequence is TGTGCCAGCAGTAGGGGGCGCGGATCCACTGAAGCTTTCTTT. It is translated as CASSRGRGSTEAFF.

This chain links TRBV11-2 with TRBJ2-7; D is perhaps TRBD1 (6 bases). V was clipped by 3 bases and J by 0 bases, with 12 bases between them. From germline, CDR1 is SGHAT and CDR2 FQNNGV. The CDR3 spans 15 residues. CDR3 coding DNA: TGTGCCAGCAGCTTCGCCACAGGGAGCTCCTACGAGCAGTACTTC. Translation: CASSFATGSSYEQYF.

This clonotype was counted once. The chain recombines TRBV7-2 with TRBJ2-7; D tentatively fits TRBD1 or TRBD2 (5 bases each). Germline CDR1 and CDR2: SGHTA and FQGNSA. The CDR3 loop spans 13 amino acids. V gave up 2 bases and J gave up 5 bases, with 10 bases separating them. The CDR3 loop is CASSLNEGNEQYF. Here the CDR3 DNA reads TGTGCCAGCAGCTTAAATGAGGGGAACGAGCAGTACTTC.

V usage is TRBV2 and J usage is TRBJ2-3; 10 bases line up with TRBD2. The junction had 7 bases not matched to a gene; V was cut back by 0 bases and J by 4 bases. CDR1 is SNHLY and CDR2 is FYNNEI in the germline V gene. CDR3 length equals 17 residues. CDR3 sequence: CASSEARLAGFADTQYF. CDR3 in DNA: TGTGCCAGCAGTGAAGCTAGACTAGCGGGTTTCGCAGATACGCAGTATTTT.

This clonotype was seen a few times. The V gene is TRBV6-2 or TRBV6-3, the J gene TRBJ2-1, with a weak D call TRBD1 (6 bases). The CDR3 spans 14 residues. Germline CDR1 MNHEY, CDR2 SVGEGT. The germline V and J ends were trimmed by 6 bases and 7 bases, with 16 bases remaining between them. The CDR3 reads CASRGPGQSNEQFF. The CDR3 DNA sequence: TGTGCCAGCAGAGGACCGGGACAATCTAATGAGCAGTTCTTC.

The CDR3 sequence is CASSLISTGSEAFF. The DNA of the CDR3 is TGCGCCAGCAGCTTGATCTCTACAGGGTCTGAAGCTTTCTTT. The chain has TRBV5-1 and TRBJ1-1; the D gene is possibly TRBD1 (6 bases). Germline V CDR1 and CDR2: SGHRS, YFSETQ. This CDR3 has 14 amino acids. V was shortened by 1 base and J by 6 bases, with 13 bases between the two germline ends.

CDR3 amino acids: CASRVGQGAEETQYF. The DNA of the CDR3 is TGTGCCAGCAGGGTAGGACAGGGGGCGGAAGAGACCCAGTACTTC. This chain connects TRBV11-2 to TRBJ2-5; 11 bases line up with TRBD1. J gave up 3 bases and V 6 bases, and 6 bases lay outside the gene matches. Germline-derived CDR1 and CDR2 are SGHAT and FQNNGV. The CDR3 is 15 residues long. Full variable domain (missing parts from reference TRBV11-2 and TRBJ2-5): EAGVAQSPRYKIIEKRQSVAFWCNPISGHATLYWYQQILGQGPKLLIQFQNNGVVDDSQLPKDRFSAERLKGVDSTLKIQPAKLEDSAVYLCASRVGQGAEETQYFGPGTRLLVL.

The chain uses TRBV5-1 and TRBJ2-5, with D perhaps TRBD1 (5 bases). Trimming took 7 bases from V and 3 from J, leaving 16 bases between them. The CDR3 runs 14 residues. Per germline, CDR1 SGHRS and CDR2 YFSETQ. CDR3 region: CASADTGPKETQYF. CDR3 DNA: TGCGCCAGCGCGGACACAGGACCTAAAGAGACCCAGTACTTC.

V usage is TRBV29-1 and J usage is TRBJ1-4; 7 bases fit TRBD1. Looked up from germline, CDR1 is SQVTM and CDR2 is ANQGSEA. The CDR3 has 14 amino acids. Losses at the gene ends were 4 bases for V and 0 bases for J; bases not matched to a gene: 2. DNA for the CDR3: TGCAGCGTTGGCCAGGGGGCAACTAATGAAAAACTGTTTTTT. It translates to CSVGQGATNEKLFF.

The chain employs TRBV3-1 and TRBJ1-2; TRBD1 matches at 11 bases. Germline CDR1 LGHDT, CDR2 YNNKEL (reference sequence). The CDR3 covers 15 residues. Unmatched junction bases numbered 8, after V lost 4 bases and J lost 7 bases. CDR3: CASSPGQGAHSGYTF. In nucleotides, the CDR3 is TGTGCCAGCAGCCCAGGACAGGGGGCACACTCTGGCTACACCTTC.

The rearrangement joins TRBV12-3 or TRBV12-4 to TRBJ2-6; D might be TRBD1 (6 bases). The V gene lost 7 bases and the J gene lost 1 base, with 8 bases spanning the gap. The CDR3 has 14 amino acids. The DNA of the CDR3 is TGTGCCAGCACGAGGGGGTCTGGGGCCAACGTCCTGACTTTC. It yields the protein CASTRGSGANVLTF.

This clonotype has a count of ten or more. In DNA, the CDR3 is TGTGCCAGCAGTGGGCCCTACAATGAGCAGTTCTTC. It codes for CASSGPYNEQFF. The gene calls are TRBV2 and TRBJ2-1; no reliable D call. Trimming pared 4 bases from V and 2 bases from J, leaving 3 bases between. CDR3 length: 12 amino acids. In germline, CDR1 is SNHLY, CDR2 FYNNEI.

This chain connects TRBV18 to TRBJ1-2; D unclear. This CDR3 has 13 residues. Germline CDR1 reads KGHSH; CDR2 reads LQKENI. Trimming pared 0 bases from V and 8 bases from J, leaving 10 bases between. CDR3 nucleotide sequence: TGTGCCAGCTCACCACCTCTCTTTGTCGGCTACACCTTC. Amino acid sequence: CASSPPLFVGYTF.

This clonotype was observed a handful of times. V is TRBV9 and J is TRBJ2-1; D not certain. With 4 bases removed from V and 0 bases from J, the gap between germline ends came to 14 bases. Germline values: CDR1 SGDLS, CDR2 YYNGEE. This CDR3 has 16 amino acids. The CDR3 DNA reads as TGTGCCAGCAGCTGGGGAAGCGAGCTCTCCTACAATGAGCAGTTCTTC. Translating gives CASSWGSELSYNEQFF.

The rearrangement uses TRBV11-2 and TRBJ2-1, with TRBD2 identical over 8 bases. Germline CDR1 SGHAT, CDR2 FQNNGV. The CDR3 runs to 15 residues. The junction had 13 bases not matched to a gene; V was cut back by 6 bases and J by 9 bases. The DNA of the CDR3 is TGTGCCAGCAGTCCAGGGGTACTAGCGGTAGGTGAGCAGTTCTTC. The encoded protein is CASSPGVLAVGEQFF.

This clonotype came up a few times. The V and J genes are TRBV7-9 and TRBJ2-7; a possible D gene is TRBD2 (5 bases). The germline CDR1 and CDR2 sequences are SEHNR and FQNEAQ (reference sequence). The V gene lost 1 base and the J gene lost 5 bases, with 12 bases spanning the gap. The CDR3 runs 14 residues. Here the CDR3 reads CASSLERRGNEQYF. The CDR3 DNA sequence: TGTGCCAGCAGCTTAGAAAGACGGGGAAACGAGCAGTACTTC.

The V and J genes are TRBV10-3 and TRBJ2-5; D unresolved. The germline CDR1 and CDR2 sequences are ENHRY and SYGVKD. V shed 7 bases and J shed 0 bases, with 12 bases lying between them. The CDR3 is 14 amino acids. CDR3 sequence reads: CAINSGGDQETQYF. The CDR3 DNA reads as TGTGCCATCAACTCCGGTGGGGACCAAGAGACCCAGTACTTC.

This clonotype was seen at least ten times. The genes are TRBV29-1 and TRBJ2-1; 13 positions agree with TRBD2. This CDR3 has 15 amino acids. Germline V gives CDR1 SQVTM, CDR2 ANQGSEA. With V trimmed by 7 bases and J by 8 bases, 11 bases remained unmatched. The CDR3 nucleotides read TGCAGCGCCCAACCGACTAGCGGGAGGATCGATGAGCAGTTCTTC. This codes for CSAQPTSGRIDEQFF.

The sample holds many counts of this clonotype. V and J are TRBV6-1 and TRBJ2-1; possibly TRBD2 for D (7 bases). Germline CDR1 is MNHNS and CDR2 is SASEGT. Between the trimmed V and J ends, which lost 9 bases and 3 bases, there was a span of 12 bases. The CDR3 extends over 13 amino acids. CDR3 sequence: CASKGGFYNEQFF. The CDR3 nucleotides are TGTGCCAGTAAGGGGGGGTTCTACAATGAGCAGTTCTTC.

The chain joins TRBV10-3 to TRBJ1-2, with D perhaps TRBD1 (5 bases). Deletions cut 7 bases from V and 0 bases from J, with 15 bases between. CDR3 length equals 15 residues. Germline V gives CDR1 ENHRY, CDR2 SYGVKD. The CDR3 nucleotides read TGTGCCATCACCAAGGAGGGACCGCCTAACTATGGCTACACCTTC. Its translation: CAITKEGPPNYGYTF.

In its sample, this clonotype was seen a few times. V usage is TRBV18 and J usage is TRBJ1-1; D might be TRBD1 (6 bases). V was pared by 3 bases and J by 0 bases, with 11 bases between. This CDR3 region has 15 residues. The germline V gene has CDR1 KGHSH and CDR2 LQKENI. The CDR3 sequence: CASSPQGRMNTEAFF. DNA of the CDR3: TGTGCCAGCTCACCGCAGGGGCGAATGAACACTGAAGCTTTCTTT.

The chain couples TRBV20-1 to TRBJ2-7; D gene uncertain. This CDR3 contains 14 residues. Trimming stripped 3 bases from V and 0 bases from J, with 12 bases between. CDR1 and CDR2 from the germline V gene are DFQATT and SNEGSKA (reference sequence). The DNA of the CDR3 is TGCAGTGCTAGCGGGCAATGGAGCTCCTACGAGCAGTACTTC. This sequence encodes CSASGQWSSYEQYF.

There are many counts of this clonotype. The chain recombines TRBV18 with TRBJ1-1; D perhaps matches TRBD1 (5 bases). Trimming pared 5 bases from V and 1 base from J, leaving 8 bases between. Per germline, CDR1 KGHSH and CDR2 LQKENI. CDR3 length: 13 amino acids. CDR3 amino acids: CASSSTGNTEAFF. The CDR3 nucleotides read TGTGCCAGCTCATCAACAGGGAACACTGAAGCTTTCTTT.

V is TRBV6-5 and J is TRBJ1-1; no firm D call. The CDR3 has 14 residues. The germline V gene encodes CDR1 MNHEY and CDR2 SVGAGI. V was trimmed by 0 bases and J by 2 bases, leaving 7 bases between them. The CDR3 nucleotides are TGTGCCAGCAGTTACTCTCCAGGTAACACTGAAGCTTTCTTT. Translating it yields CASSYSPGNTEAFF.